A single sample gave rise to the 18 T cell receptor beta chains below, sequenced in a study of blood T cell repertoires in COVID-19. Sequenced by immunoSEQ multiplex PCR; TCRdb stores in-frame clones only, minus some. The table records a few hundred thousand clones, 70% to 90% of them present only once. Material for sequencing was peripheral blood. These receptors were obtained from an older woman with COVID-19, enrolled during active disease.

The gene calls are TRBV5-1 and TRBJ2-2; tentative D call: TRBD1 (6 bases). This CDR3 comprises 15 residues. Trimming left V 5 bases short and J 0 bases short, with 11 bases between. Germline CDR1 is SGHRS and CDR2 is YFSETQ. In DNA form, the CDR3 reads TGCGCCAGCAGACACAGGGATTCGAACACCGGGGAGCTGTTTTTT. This gives the protein CASRHRDSNTGELFF.

The chain couples TRBV6-4 to TRBJ2-7, with 13 bases lining up with TRBD2. J was trimmed by 13 bases and V by 6 bases; bases with no gene match: 3. CDR1 is MRHNA, CDR2 SNTAGT, per germline. CDR3 length equals 11 residues. The CDR3: CASRLAGGRYF. The CDR3 nucleotides read TGTGCCAGCAGACTAGCGGGGGGGCGTTACTTC.

This clone was observed a single time. The V call is TRBV7-2, the J call TRBJ1-2, with 8 bases aligning to TRBD1. The ends lost 5 bases at V and 3 bases at J; junction bases unmatched: 8. This CDR3 has 15 amino acids. Per germline, CDR1 SGHTA and CDR2 FQGNSA. The CDR3 nucleotides are TGTGCCAGCAGCCACGGTCAGGGGGCAGACTATGGCTACACCTTC. It specifies CASSHGQGADYGYTF.

This clone was seen more than once but under ten times. This rearrangement joins TRBV5-4 to TRBJ1-3, with 7 bases aligning to TRBD1. The CDR3 loop spans 15 amino acids. Looked up from germline, CDR1 is SGHNT and CDR2 is YYREEE (reference sequence). The junction had 6 bases not matched to a gene; V was cut back by 3 bases and J by 3 bases. CDR3 nucleotides: TGTGCCAGCAGCTCAGGGGGAAGCGGTGGAAACACCATATATTTT. This translates into CASSSGGSGGNTIYF.

J is TRBJ1-2 and V is TRBV18; tentative D call: TRBD1 (5 bases). The germline V and J ends were trimmed by 3 bases and 8 bases, with 22 bases remaining between them. The V gene's germline CDR1 is KGHSH and CDR2 LQKENI. The CDR3 is 16 amino acids. This chain's CDR3 is CASSPSGGEPVWGYTF. CDR3 coding DNA: TGTGCCAGCTCACCTTCCGGAGGGGAACCCGTCTGGGGCTACACCTTC.

The table lists this clone with a count of one. The chain joins TRBV9 to TRBJ2-1; D is perhaps TRBD2 (5 bases). Trimming removed 3 bases at V and 0 bases at J, with 10 bases between. The CDR3 covers 15 residues. CDR1 is SGDLS, CDR2 YYNGEE, per germline. This CDR3 reads CASSASGSSYNEQFF. Here the CDR3 DNA reads TGTGCCAGCAGCGCGAGCGGTAGCTCCTACAATGAGCAGTTCTTC. Full variable domain (remainder filled in from reference TRBV9 and TRBJ2-1): DSGVTQTPKHLITATGQRVTLRCSPRSGDLSVYWYQQSLDQGLQFLIQYYNGEERAKGNILERFSAQQFPDLHSELNLSSLELGDSALYFCASSASGSSYNEQFFGPGTRLTVL.

The chain combines TRBV7-8 with TRBJ2-7; TRBD1 might be the D (5 bases). Trimming left V 0 bases short and J 4 bases short, with 10 bases between. CDR1 is SGHVS, CDR2 FQNEAQ, per germline. This CDR3 is built from 14 residues. The chain's CDR3 is CASSLAPQGYEQYF. The CDR3 DNA follows: TGTGCCAGCAGCTTAGCGCCCCAGGGTTACGAGCAGTACTTC.

The CDR3 protein is CASSLAGRASGYGYTF. Written as DNA, the CDR3 is TGCGCCAGCAGCTTGGCGGGCAGGGCCAGTGGCTATGGCTACACCTTC. The rearrangement joins TRBV5-1 to TRBJ1-2, with TRBD1 as a possible D gene (5 bases). This CDR3 has 16 residues. Germline V gene data show CDR1 as SGHRS and CDR2 as YFSETQ. The V end was cut by 0 bases, the J end by 4 bases, with 16 bases between.

The chain combines TRBV19 with TRBJ2-7; D gene unclear. The CDR3 extends over 13 amino acids. Looked up from germline, CDR1 is LNHDA and CDR2 is SQIVND (reference sequence). V shed 6 bases and J shed 0 bases, with 9 bases lying between them. This CDR3 reads CASSFASSYEQYF. The CDR3 DNA follows: TGTGCCAGTAGCTTTGCCAGCTCCTACGAGCAGTACTTC.

A word on this clone: An end of the junction does not agree with germline; a read error may underlie this. The chain employs TRBV29-1 and TRBJ1-2, with D uncertain. The CDR3 extends over 8 amino acids. The germline gives CDR1 SQVTM, CDR2 ANQGSEA. The DNA for the CDR3 is TGCAGCGTTGAATCAGGTGGCTTC. Protein sequence: CSVESGGF.

The chain recombines TRBV2 with TRBJ1-2; TRBD1 aligns across 7 bases. Germline loops: CDR1 SNHLY, CDR2 FYNNEI. This CDR3 region has 15 residues. V was clipped by 4 bases and J by 4 bases; unmatched bases: 9. In DNA, the CDR3 is TGTGCCAGCAGTGCAGATCAGGGGGTTTCCTATGGCTACACCTTC. As protein: CASSADQGVSYGYTF.

This clone is classed as medium-sized. The rearrangement links TRBV6-6 to TRBJ1-2; 7 bases align to TRBD1. The CDR3 contains 13 residues. Germline V gene sequence: CDR1 MNHNY, CDR2 SVGAGI (reference sequence). V dropped 6 bases and J dropped 5; count of bases not matched to a gene: 6. The CDR3 spells CASSLETGYGYTF. CDR3 DNA: TGTGCCAGCAGCCTAGAGACAGGGTATGGCTACACCTTC.

The chain has TRBV2 and TRBJ2-2; no clear D gene. CDR1 SNHLY and CDR2 FYNNEI come from the germline V gene. The CDR3 loop spans 15 amino acids. The V gene lost 2 bases and the J gene lost 0 bases, with 7 bases spanning the gap. The CDR3 bases are TGTGCCAGCAGTGAAAGTAGTGCGAACACCGGGGAGCTGTTTTTT. Translation: CASSESSANTGELFF.

This sequence joins TRBV5-5 and TRBJ2-7; TRBD1 agrees at 8 bases. V gave up 0 bases and J gave up 1 base; unmatched junction bases: 3. Germline V lookup: CDR1 SGHKS, CDR2 YYEKEE (reference sequence). The CDR3 has 15 amino acids. For the CDR3, the DNA is TGTGCCAGCAGCTTGGAAGGGACAGGATCCTACGAGCAGTACTTC. Its translation: CASSLEGTGSYEQYF.

The chain couples TRBV6-6 to TRBJ1-6; the D is unclear. The CDR3 sequence is 15 residues long. Per germline, CDR1 MNHNY and CDR2 SVGAGI (reference sequence). The V end was cut by 0 bases, the J end by 6 bases, with 9 bases between. The CDR3 spells CASSYSAPGNSPLHF. The DNA of the CDR3 is TGTGCCAGCAGTTACTCTGCCCCGGGTAATTCACCCCTCCACTTT.

J is TRBJ2-6 and V is TRBV24-1, with D uncertain. Trimming shortened V by 5 bases and J by 4 bases, and 11 bases separated the two germline ends. Looked up from germline, CDR1 is KGHDR and CDR2 is SFDVKD. CDR3 length: 15 amino acids. In DNA form, the CDR3 reads TGTGCCACCAGTGGATGGGCGCAGGGGGCCAACGTCCTGACTTTC. It translates to CATSGWAQGANVLTF.

V usage is TRBV19 and J usage is TRBJ1-4; D is possibly TRBD1 (5 bases). There are 16 residues in the CDR3. Trimming took 2 bases from V and 0 from J, leaving 10 bases between them. Germline values: CDR1 LNHDA, CDR2 SQIVND (reference sequence). The chain's CDR3 is CASSITGVATNEKLFF. Here the CDR3 DNA reads TGTGCCAGTAGTATAACGGGGGTTGCAACTAATGAAAAACTGTTTTTT.

The V and J genes are TRBV27 and TRBJ1-2, with 7 positions matching TRBD1. The junction had 5 bases not matched to a gene; V was cut back by 6 bases and J by 1 base. The CDR3 has 14 amino acids. Germline loops: CDR1 MNHEY, CDR2 SMNVEV (reference sequence). CDR3: CASSRDRVNYGYTF. In DNA form, the CDR3 reads TGTGCCAGCAGCCGGGACAGAGTTAACTATGGCTACACCTTC.